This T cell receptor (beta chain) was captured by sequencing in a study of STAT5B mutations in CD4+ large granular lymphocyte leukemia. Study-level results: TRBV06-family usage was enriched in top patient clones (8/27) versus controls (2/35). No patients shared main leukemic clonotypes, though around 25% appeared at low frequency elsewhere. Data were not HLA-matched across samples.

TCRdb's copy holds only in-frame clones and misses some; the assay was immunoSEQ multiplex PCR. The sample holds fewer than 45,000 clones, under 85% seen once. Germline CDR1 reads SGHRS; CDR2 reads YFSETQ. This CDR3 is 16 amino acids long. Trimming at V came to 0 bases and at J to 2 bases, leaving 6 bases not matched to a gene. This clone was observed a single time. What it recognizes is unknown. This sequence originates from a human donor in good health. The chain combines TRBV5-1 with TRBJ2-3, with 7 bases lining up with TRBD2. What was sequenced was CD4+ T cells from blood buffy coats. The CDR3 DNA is TGCGCCAGCAGCTTGGCCCCCAGCGGGACCACAGATACGCAGTATTTT. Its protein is CASSLAPSGTTDTQYF.